This note documents a single TCR beta chain sequence. Its antigen is not identified. The source of the sample is a study of T cell responses to AZD1222 COVID-19 vaccine. At the level of the study: Samples with a second dose at about 4 or about 12 weeks were pooled together. Notes on the study in general: The donor group comprised mostly white British people and more females; the analysis possibly underestimated clonal diversity. Seropositive status at baseline applied to only five or six AZD1222 recipients. Rises in breadth and depth of Spike-specific TCRs came after two AZD1222 doses.

CDR1 SGHAT and CDR2 FQNNGV come from the germline V gene. This CDR3 contains 15 residues. J was trimmed by 5 bases and V by 5 bases; bases with no gene match: 6. Sequencing used immunoSEQ multiplex PCR; TCRdb keeps in-frame clones, though not all of them. In the table there are about 150,000 clones, about 87% of which are singletons. The chain links TRBV11-2 to TRBJ2-2; 9 bases fit TRBD2. The sequenced sample was peripheral blood, obtained on day 0 of AZD1222 vaccination. The TCR sequence derives from an adult in good health. The CDR3 sequence is CASSPLAGRTGELFF. CDR3 coding DNA: TGTGCCAGCAGCCCCCTAGCGGGACGGACCGGGGAGCTGTTTTTT.